A selection of T cell receptor beta chains follows, all from one sample in a study of identical twins. One entry per CDR3 protein, called by TCRdb with MiXCR from the 5' RACE reads. This table has approximately 630,000 distinct CDR3 sequences, just over 7% appearing once. The data also belong to a second study, concerning yellow fever vaccine responses in identical twins.

The sample was PBMCs. These receptors came from a woman aged 18 to 35 in good health. CDR3s include the opening cysteine and the closing phenylalanine or tryptophan. D genes are given only for firm matches. The size of a clone is reported for some rows only, either as once, few or many, or as a class for expanded clones.

CDR3 DNA: TGTGCCACCAGTGGAGCCTACGAGCAGTACTTC
CDR3 protein: CATSGAYEQYF
clone size: many
V gene: TRBV24-1
J gene: TRBJ2-7
D gene: .

CDR3 DNA: TGTGCCAGCAGCTGGCGGGGGCCCAGTAACGAGCAGTACTTC
CDR3 protein: CASSWRGPSNEQYF
clone size: .
V gene: TRBV7-9
J gene: TRBJ2-7
D gene: .

CDR3 DNA: TGTGCCAGCAGCCCAATAGCGGGTAGCACAGATACGCAGTATTTT
CDR3 protein: CASSPIAGSTDTQYF
clone size: few
V gene: TRBV7-9
J gene: TRBJ2-3
D gene: TRBD2

CDR3 DNA: TGTGCCAGCAGTCACAGGGCCCTTGGTGAAAAACTGTTTTTT
CDR3 protein: CASSHRALGEKLFF
clone size: few
V gene: TRBV5-6
J gene: TRBJ1-4
D gene: .

CDR3 DNA: TGTGCCAGCTCACCAGGTTCACTAACCCAAGAGACCCAGTACTTC
CDR3 protein: CASSPGSLTQETQYF
clone size: .
V gene: TRBV18
J gene: TRBJ2-5
D gene: .

CDR3 DNA: TGTGCCAGCAGTTCCACAGGGTCTAGAGCGAACACCGGGGAGCTGTTTTTT
CDR3 protein: CASSSTGSRANTGELFF
clone size: many
V gene: TRBV7-9
J gene: TRBJ2-2
D gene: .

CDR3 DNA: TGCAGTGCTATTCAGGAGAACACTGAAGCTTTCTTT
CDR3 protein: CSAIQENTEAFF
clone size: .
V gene: TRBV20-1
J gene: TRBJ1-1
D gene: .

CDR3 DNA: TGTGCCAGCAGCGATCCGTCGAGACGCCCCCAGCATTTT
CDR3 protein: CASSDPSRRPQHF
clone size: few
V gene: TRBV12-3/TRBV12-4
J gene: TRBJ1-5
D gene: .

CDR3 DNA: TGTGCCATCAGTTTACGGGCTAGCGGGATCAAGGGTACAGATACGCAGTATTTT
CDR3 protein: CAISLRASGIKGTDTQYF
clone size: few
V gene: TRBV12-3/TRBV12-4
J gene: TRBJ2-3
D gene: TRBD2

CDR3 DNA: TGTGCCAGCAGTCCCCAGGAGTCAAGGGCCGGGGAGCTGTTTTTT
CDR3 protein: CASSPQESRAGELFF
clone size: many
V gene: TRBV12-3/TRBV12-4
J gene: TRBJ2-2
D gene: .

CDR3 DNA: TGTGCCAGCAGCCAAGTACTGAGCTCCTATAATTCACCCCTCCACTTT
CDR3 protein: CASSQVLSSYNSPLHF
clone size: few
V gene: TRBV3-1
J gene: TRBJ1-6
D gene: .

CDR3 DNA: TGTGCCAGCCGGGGGTCCCGGGGATATGGCTACACCTTC
CDR3 protein: CASRGSRGYGYTF
clone size: many
V gene: TRBV27
J gene: TRBJ1-2
D gene: .

CDR3 DNA: TGTGCCAGCAGCCCGAGAGGGGACATTCAGTACTTC
CDR3 protein: CASSPRGDIQYF
clone size: many
V gene: TRBV7-9
J gene: TRBJ2-4
D gene: .

CDR3 DNA: TGCGCCAGCAGCCACCTCTCTGGGGGCGAGGCGACCTACGAGCAGTACTTC
CDR3 protein: CASSHLSGGEATYEQYF
clone size: few
V gene: TRBV4-1
J gene: TRBJ2-7
D gene: .

CDR3 DNA: TGTGCCAGCAGTTCCCTGGCAGGCGGGACCGGGGAGCTGTTTTTT
CDR3 protein: CASSSLAGGTGELFF
clone size: many
V gene: TRBV27
J gene: TRBJ2-2
D gene: .

CDR3 DNA: TGTGCCACCCTCAGAGACTCCAATGAGCAGTTCTTC
CDR3 protein: CATLRDSNEQFF
clone size: many
V gene: TRBV15
J gene: TRBJ2-1
D gene: .

CDR3 DNA: TGTGCCAGCAGCCGGCGGGGACAGGGAATCACCGGGGAGCTGTTTTTT
CDR3 protein: CASSRRGQGITGELFF
clone size: many
V gene: TRBV12-3/TRBV12-4
J gene: TRBJ2-2
D gene: TRBD1

CDR3 DNA: TGTGCCAGCAGCCGGGAGCAAAATCAGCCCCAGCATTTT
CDR3 protein: CASSREQNQPQHF
clone size: many
V gene: TRBV12-3/TRBV12-4
J gene: TRBJ1-5
D gene: .

CDR3 DNA: TGTGCCAGCAGTTCTCCTGGGACAGGGAGGGGCTACGAGCAGTACTTC
CDR3 protein: CASSSPGTGRGYEQYF
clone size: .
V gene: TRBV28
J gene: TRBJ2-7
D gene: TRBD1

CDR3 DNA: TGCAGTGCTAGAAGCGGGAGGAATGATCTCGAGCAGTACTTC
CDR3 protein: CSARSGRNDLEQYF
clone size: few
V gene: TRBV20-1
J gene: TRBJ2-7
D gene: TRBD2

CDR3 DNA: TGTGCCAGCAGCTTGGGACAGTTCACCGCGAACACCGGGGAGCTGTTTTTT
CDR3 protein: CASSLGQFTANTGELFF
clone size: many
V gene: TRBV7-8
J gene: TRBJ2-2
D gene: TRBD1

CDR3 DNA: TGTGCCAGCAGTCCGGCGAACACTGAAGCTTTCTTT
CDR3 protein: CASSPANTEAFF
clone size: many
V gene: TRBV12-3/TRBV12-4
J gene: TRBJ1-1
D gene: .

CDR3 DNA: TGTGCCAGCAGTTACTCGATTCTCACCGGGGAGCTGTTTTTT
CDR3 protein: CASSYSILTGELFF
clone size: .
V gene: TRBV6-5
J gene: TRBJ2-2
D gene: .

CDR3 DNA: TGTGCCAGCAGCTTACGCCCAGGGGACGGCTACACCTTC
CDR3 protein: CASSLRPGDGYTF
clone size: .
V gene: TRBV11-2
J gene: TRBJ1-2
D gene: .

CDR3 DNA: TGCAGCGTTCTCCCCGGTGGGGAGCAGTTCTTC
CDR3 protein: CSVLPGGEQFF
clone size: .
V gene: TRBV29-1
J gene: TRBJ2-1
D gene: .

CDR3 DNA: TGTGCCAGCAGTCCGACCGGCGGGGGGGGTGAGCAGTTCTTC
CDR3 protein: CASSPTGGGGEQFF
clone size: .
V gene: TRBV12-3/TRBV12-4
J gene: TRBJ2-1
D gene: TRBD2

CDR3 DNA: TGTGCCAGCAGTTACCGCCCGTCAGATACGCAGTATTTT
CDR3 protein: CASSYRPSDTQYF
clone size: .
V gene: TRBV12-3/TRBV12-4
J gene: TRBJ2-3
D gene: .

CDR3 DNA: TGTGCCAGCAGCAAAGCATCCTCAATCACCAGTTCTTCCTCTGGGGCCAACGTCCTGACTTTC
CDR3 protein: CASSKASSITSSSSGANVLTF
clone size: .
V gene: TRBV21-1
J gene: TRBJ2-6
D gene: .

CDR3 DNA: TGTGCCACCAGCAGAACAGGGAACACTGAAGCTTTCTTT
CDR3 protein: CATSRTGNTEAFF
clone size: many
V gene: TRBV15
J gene: TRBJ1-1
D gene: .

CDR3 DNA: TGCGCCAGCAGTAAAGAAGGGAATGAGCAGTTCTTC
CDR3 protein: CASSKEGNEQFF
clone size: few
V gene: TRBV5-1
J gene: TRBJ2-1
D gene: .

CDR3 DNA: TGTGCCAGCAGCTTGGCCGGACAGGGGGACGGGGAGACCCAGTACTTC
CDR3 protein: CASSLAGQGDGETQYF
clone size: .
V gene: TRBV5-5
J gene: TRBJ2-5
D gene: TRBD1

CDR3 DNA: TGTGCCATCACCCCTGGGGCTCGAGGGGCCAACGTCCTGACTTTC
CDR3 protein: CAITPGARGANVLTF
clone size: few
V gene: TRBV10-3
J gene: TRBJ2-6
D gene: .

CDR3 DNA: TGTGCCAGCAGCCCAGGGTTCCTCCAAGAGACCCAGTACTTC
CDR3 protein: CASSPGFLQETQYF
clone size: many
V gene: TRBV2
J gene: TRBJ2-5
D gene: .

CDR3 DNA: TGCAGCGTTGAAGGGGGTGGGGGCTCTGGGGCCAACGTCCTGACTTTC
CDR3 protein: CSVEGGGGSGANVLTF
clone size: few
V gene: TRBV29-1
J gene: TRBJ2-6
D gene: .

CDR3 DNA: TGTGCCAGCAGTGAAGCACGACAGATCCTAGCCAAAAACATTCAGTACTTC
CDR3 protein: CASSEARQILAKNIQYF
clone size: many
V gene: TRBV2
J gene: TRBJ2-4
D gene: .

CDR3 DNA: TGCACCAAAGAGGTTGCTAGCGGGGGGGTTAATGAGCAGTTCTTC
CDR3 protein: CTKEVASGGVNEQFF
clone size: many
V gene: TRBV29-1
J gene: TRBJ2-1
D gene: TRBD2

CDR3 DNA: TGTGCCAGCAGCCTCTTGCGGGCTAGCGGAAACAATGAGCAGTTCTTC
CDR3 protein: CASSLLRASGNNEQFF
clone size: many
V gene: TRBV3-1
J gene: TRBJ2-1
D gene: TRBD2

CDR3 DNA: TGCGCCAGCAGCCTGGGGACTACCGCAAATACGCAGTATTTT
CDR3 protein: CASSLGTTANTQYF
clone size: .
V gene: TRBV5-1
J gene: TRBJ2-3
D gene: TRBD2

CDR3 DNA: TGTGCCACCAGCCGTGGAAGGGGGGTGGACTACGAGCAGTACTTC
CDR3 protein: CATSRGRGVDYEQYF
clone size: many
V gene: TRBV15
J gene: TRBJ2-7
D gene: .

CDR3 DNA: TGTGCCAGCAGTGGTAGGGACGGAAACAATGAGCAGTTCTTC
CDR3 protein: CASSGRDGNNEQFF
clone size: many
V gene: TRBV28
J gene: TRBJ2-1
D gene: .

CDR3 DNA: TGTGCCAGCAGTTACCGGAGCGGGAGGGCCAATGAGCAGTTCTTC
CDR3 protein: CASSYRSGRANEQFF
clone size: few
V gene: TRBV6-5
J gene: TRBJ2-1
D gene: TRBD2

CDR3 DNA: TGTGCCAGCAGCGATACCGGACACATTAATGAAAAACTGTTTTTT
CDR3 protein: CASSDTGHINEKLFF
clone size: few
V gene: TRBV7-9
J gene: TRBJ1-4
D gene: .

CDR3 DNA: TGCGCCAGCATTGTGGAGGGACCCTCCTACGAGCAGTACTTC
CDR3 protein: CASIVEGPSYEQYF
clone size: .
V gene: TRBV5-1
J gene: TRBJ2-7
D gene: .

CDR3 DNA: TGTGCCAGCAGCGTAGTCGGCGGGAACCAAGAGACCCAGTACTTC
CDR3 protein: CASSVVGGNQETQYF
clone size: .
V gene: TRBV9
J gene: TRBJ2-5
D gene: .

CDR3 DNA: TGTGCCAGCAGTTTAACTCGGGCAGGGGGGCAGAACACTGAAGCTTTCTTT
CDR3 protein: CASSLTRAGGQNTEAFF
clone size: few
V gene: TRBV13
J gene: TRBJ1-1
D gene: TRBD1